This T cell receptor beta chain was identified during a study of blood T cell repertoires in COVID-19. Study details: Acute and convalescent COVID-19 specimens originated in the United States, Italy and Spain. The analysed material was cDNA or gDNA that came from T cells, B-cell-depleted T cells, or PBMCs.

Trimming cost V 6 bases and J 7 bases, with 14 bases left between them. The CDR3 runs to 14 residues. Germline V gives CDR1 SGHRS, CDR2 YFSETQ. How the authors handled the data: Amplified reference gene primers provided the basis for estimating nucleated cell counts. Libraries were prepared by immunoSEQ multiplex PCR; TCRdb keeps only in-frame clonotypes and omits some of them. V and J calls and clone size are as listed in that table; D and trimming were resolved from the DNA. The sample consists of 250,000 to 350,000 clones, about 86% of them appearing once. The V call is TRBV5-1, the J call TRBJ1-6, with a tentative D call TRBD1 (5 bases). Sequencing was done on a sample of peripheral blood. This clonotype was sampled from a young woman who had recovered from COVID-19. The chain's CDR3 is CASMLDRENSPLHF. In nucleotides, the CDR3 is TGCGCCAGCATGTTAGACAGAGAGAATTCACCCCTCCACTTT.